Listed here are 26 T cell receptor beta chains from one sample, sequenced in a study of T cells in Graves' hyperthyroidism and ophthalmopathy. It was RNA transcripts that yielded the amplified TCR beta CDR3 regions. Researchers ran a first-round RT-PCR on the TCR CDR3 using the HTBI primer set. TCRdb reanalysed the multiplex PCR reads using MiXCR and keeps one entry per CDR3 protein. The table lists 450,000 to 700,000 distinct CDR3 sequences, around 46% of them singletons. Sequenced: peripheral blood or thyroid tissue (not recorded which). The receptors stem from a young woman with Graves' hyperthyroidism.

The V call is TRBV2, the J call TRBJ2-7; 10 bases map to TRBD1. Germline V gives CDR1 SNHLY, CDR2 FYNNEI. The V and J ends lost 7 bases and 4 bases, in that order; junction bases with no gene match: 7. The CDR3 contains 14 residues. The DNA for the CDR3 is TGTGCCAGCATTAGGGACAGGGGATCATACGAGCAGTACTTC. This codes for CASIRDRGSYEQYF.

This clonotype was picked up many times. The CDR3 is CASSYGHSPLHF. The CDR3 DNA follows: TGTGCCAGCAGTTACGGCCATTCACCCCTCCACTTT. This sequence joins TRBV12-3 or TRBV12-4 and TRBJ1-6, with no clear D. V dropped 4 bases and J dropped 8 bases, with 6 bases sitting between them. CDR3 length: 12 amino acids.

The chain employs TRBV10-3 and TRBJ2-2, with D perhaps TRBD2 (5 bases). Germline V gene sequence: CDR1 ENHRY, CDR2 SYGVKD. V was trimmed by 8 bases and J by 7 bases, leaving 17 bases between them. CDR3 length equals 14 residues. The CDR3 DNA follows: TGTGCCATCCTTGATCCAGCAACTAGCGGGGAGCTGTTTTTT. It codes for CAILDPATSGELFF.

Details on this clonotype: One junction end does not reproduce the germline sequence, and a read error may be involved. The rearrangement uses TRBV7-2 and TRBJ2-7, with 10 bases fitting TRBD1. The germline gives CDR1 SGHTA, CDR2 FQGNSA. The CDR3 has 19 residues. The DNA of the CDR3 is TGCGCCAGCAGCCCGGGGACAGGGGAAACCGGGGAGCTGGGGTACGAGCAGTACTTC. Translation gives CASSPGTGETGELGYEQYF.

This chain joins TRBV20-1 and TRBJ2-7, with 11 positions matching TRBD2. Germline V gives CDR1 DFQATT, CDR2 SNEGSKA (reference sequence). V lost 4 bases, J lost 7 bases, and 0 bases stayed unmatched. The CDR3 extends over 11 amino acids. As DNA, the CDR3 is TGCAGTGCTACTAGCGGGAGGGAGCAGTACTTC. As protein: CSATSGREQYF.

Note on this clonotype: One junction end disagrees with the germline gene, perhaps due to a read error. CDR3 coding DNA: TGTGCCAGCAATGATAGCGGGAGGGCTCACACCGGGGAGCTGCTTTTT. As protein: CASNDSGRAHTGELLF. V is TRBV2 and J is TRBJ2-2, with 11 bases lining up with TRBD2. The CDR3 is made up of 16 amino acids. Germline V lookup: CDR1 SNHLY, CDR2 FYNNEI.

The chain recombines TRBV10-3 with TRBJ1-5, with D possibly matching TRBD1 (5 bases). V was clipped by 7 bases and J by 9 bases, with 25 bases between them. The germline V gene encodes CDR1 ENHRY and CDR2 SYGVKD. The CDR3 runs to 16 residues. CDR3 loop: CAIKGTGGILPGPQHF. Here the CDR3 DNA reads TGTGCCATCAAGGGCACCGGGGGGATTTTACCAGGGCCCCAGCATTTT.

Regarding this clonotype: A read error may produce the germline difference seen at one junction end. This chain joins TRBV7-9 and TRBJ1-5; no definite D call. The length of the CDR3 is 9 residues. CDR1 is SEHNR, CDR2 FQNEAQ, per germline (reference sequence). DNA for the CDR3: TGTGCCAGCAGCCAGCGCCAGCATTTT. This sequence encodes CASSQRQHF.

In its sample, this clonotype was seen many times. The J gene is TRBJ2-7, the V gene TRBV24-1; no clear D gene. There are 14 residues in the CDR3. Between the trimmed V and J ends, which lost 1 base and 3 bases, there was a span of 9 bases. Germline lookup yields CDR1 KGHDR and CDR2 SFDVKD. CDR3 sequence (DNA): TGTGCCACCAGTGATTTCCCCAGGAGCTACGAGCAGTACTTC. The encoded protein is CATSDFPRSYEQYF.

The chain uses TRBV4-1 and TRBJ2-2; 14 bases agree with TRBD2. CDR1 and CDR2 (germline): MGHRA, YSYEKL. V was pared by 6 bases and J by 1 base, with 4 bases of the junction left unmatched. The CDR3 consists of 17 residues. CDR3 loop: CASRPGLAGGNTGELFF. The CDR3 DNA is TGCGCCAGCAGGCCCGGACTAGCGGGAGGGAACACCGGGGAGCTGTTTTTT.

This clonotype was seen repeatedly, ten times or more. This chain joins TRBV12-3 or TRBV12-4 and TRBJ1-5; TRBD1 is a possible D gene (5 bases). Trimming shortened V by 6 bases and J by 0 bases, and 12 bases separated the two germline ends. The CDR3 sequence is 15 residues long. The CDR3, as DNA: TGTGCCAGCAGCTGGGGCAGGACTAGCAATCAGCCCCAGCATTTT. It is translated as CASSWGRTSNQPQHF.

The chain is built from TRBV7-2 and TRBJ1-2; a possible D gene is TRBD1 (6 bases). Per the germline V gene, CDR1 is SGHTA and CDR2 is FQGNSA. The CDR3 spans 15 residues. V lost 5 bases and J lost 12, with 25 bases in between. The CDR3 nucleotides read TGTGCCAGCAGCACGTTGGCCGGGGGCGGCTCTGGAAACACCTTC. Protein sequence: CASSTLAGGGSGNTF.

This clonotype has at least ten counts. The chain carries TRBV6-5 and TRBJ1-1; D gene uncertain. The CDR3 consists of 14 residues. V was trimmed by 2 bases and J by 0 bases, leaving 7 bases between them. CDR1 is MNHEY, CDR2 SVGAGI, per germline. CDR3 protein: CASSYDPVNTEAFF. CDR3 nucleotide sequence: TGTGCCAGCAGTTACGACCCAGTGAACACTGAAGCTTTCTTT.

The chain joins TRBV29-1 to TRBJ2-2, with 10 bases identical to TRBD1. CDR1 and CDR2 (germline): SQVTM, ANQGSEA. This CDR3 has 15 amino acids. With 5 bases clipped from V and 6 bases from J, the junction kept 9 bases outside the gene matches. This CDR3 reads CSVTGTGVHAGELFF. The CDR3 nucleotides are TGCAGCGTTACCGGGACAGGGGTACACGCCGGGGAGCTGTTTTTT.

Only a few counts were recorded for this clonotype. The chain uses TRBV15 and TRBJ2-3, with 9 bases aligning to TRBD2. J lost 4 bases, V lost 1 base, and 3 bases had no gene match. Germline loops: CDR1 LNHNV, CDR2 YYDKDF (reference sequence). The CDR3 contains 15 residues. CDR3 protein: CATSRAAGGADTQYF. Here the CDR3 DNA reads TGTGCCACCAGCAGAGCGGCGGGAGGGGCAGATACGCAGTATTTT.

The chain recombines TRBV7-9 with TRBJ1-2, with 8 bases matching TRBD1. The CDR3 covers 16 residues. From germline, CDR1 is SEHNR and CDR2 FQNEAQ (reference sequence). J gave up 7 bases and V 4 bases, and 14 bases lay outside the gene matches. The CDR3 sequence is CASSSEDRVVRSGYTF. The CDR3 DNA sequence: TGTGCCAGCAGCTCAGAGGACAGGGTGGTTCGCTCTGGCTACACCTTC.

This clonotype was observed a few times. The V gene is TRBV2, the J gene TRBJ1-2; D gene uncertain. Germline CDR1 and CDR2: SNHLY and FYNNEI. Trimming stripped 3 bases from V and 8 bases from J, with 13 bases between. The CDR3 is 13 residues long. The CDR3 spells CASSEEDDLGYTF. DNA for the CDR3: TGTGCCAGCAGTGAGGAGGACGACTTAGGCTACACCTTC.

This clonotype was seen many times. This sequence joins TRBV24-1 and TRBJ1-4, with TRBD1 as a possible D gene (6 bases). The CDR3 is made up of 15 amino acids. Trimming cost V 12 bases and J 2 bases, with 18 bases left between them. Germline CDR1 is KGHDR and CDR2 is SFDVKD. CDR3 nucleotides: TGTGCCGTCTCCCAGGGGCGGGGGACTAATGAAAAACTGTTTTTT. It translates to CAVSQGRGTNEKLFF.

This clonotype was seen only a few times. The CDR3 nucleotides are TGTGCCAGCTCCCGTCCCGGGACAGGGATCTATGACGGCTACACCTTC. Amino acid sequence: CASSRPGTGIYDGYTF. The chain joins TRBV7-2 to TRBJ1-2, with 9 positions matching TRBD1. Unmatched junction bases numbered 18, after V lost 8 bases and J lost 8 bases. Germline V CDR1 and CDR2: SGHTA, FQGNSA. The CDR3 has 16 residues.

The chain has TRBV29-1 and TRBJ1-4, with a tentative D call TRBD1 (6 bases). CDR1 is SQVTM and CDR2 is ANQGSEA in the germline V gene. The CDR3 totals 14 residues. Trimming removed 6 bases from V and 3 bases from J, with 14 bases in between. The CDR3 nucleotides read TGCAGCGTGGGTGGGGGGCGGGCTAATGAAAAACTGTTTTTT. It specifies CSVGGGRANEKLFF.

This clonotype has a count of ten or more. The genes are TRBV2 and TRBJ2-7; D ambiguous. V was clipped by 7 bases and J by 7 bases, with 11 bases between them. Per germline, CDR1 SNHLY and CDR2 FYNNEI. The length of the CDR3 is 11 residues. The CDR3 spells CASTGGEEQYF. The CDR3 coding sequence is TGTGCCAGCACCGGTGGGGAAGAGCAGTACTTC.

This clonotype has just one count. CDR3 DNA sequence: TGTGCCAGCAGTTTACCTCCATCTGTGGGCTATGAGCAGTTCTTC. It translates to CASSLPPSVGYEQFF. The genes are TRBV12-3 or TRBV12-4 and TRBJ2-1; D is ambiguous. Trimming removed 2 bases at V and 8 bases at J, with 16 bases between. The CDR3 is 15 residues long.

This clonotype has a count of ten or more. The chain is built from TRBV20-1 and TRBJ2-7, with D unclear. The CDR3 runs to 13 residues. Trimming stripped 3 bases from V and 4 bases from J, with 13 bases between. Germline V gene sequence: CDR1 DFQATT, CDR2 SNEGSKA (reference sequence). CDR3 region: CSARTGGDYEQYF. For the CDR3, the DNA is TGCAGTGCTAGGACCGGTGGTGATTACGAGCAGTACTTC.

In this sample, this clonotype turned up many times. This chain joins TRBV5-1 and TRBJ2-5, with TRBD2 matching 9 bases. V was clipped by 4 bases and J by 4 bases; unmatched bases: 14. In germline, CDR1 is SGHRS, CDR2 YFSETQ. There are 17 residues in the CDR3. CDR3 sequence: CASSQRLAVSSGETQYF. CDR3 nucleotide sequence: TGCGCCAGCAGCCAAAGACTAGCGGTCTCCAGTGGAGAGACCCAGTACTTC.

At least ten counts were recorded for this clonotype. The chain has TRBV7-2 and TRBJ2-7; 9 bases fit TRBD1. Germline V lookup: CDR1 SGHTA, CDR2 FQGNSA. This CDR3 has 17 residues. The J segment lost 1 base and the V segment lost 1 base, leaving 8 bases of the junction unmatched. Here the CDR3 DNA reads TGTGCCAGCAGCTTAGGATACCGGGACAGGGATTCCTACGAGCAGTACTTC. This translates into CASSLGYRDRDSYEQYF.

The CDR3 loop is CASSQGVMAGELFF. The CDR3 DNA sequence: TGTGCCAGCAGCCAAGGGGTGATGGCCGGGGAGCTGTTTTTT. The chain recombines TRBV3-1 with TRBJ2-2; no firm D call. This CDR3 comprises 14 residues. Germline CDR1 reads LGHDT; CDR2 reads YNNKEL (reference sequence). V lost 1 base to trimming and J lost 6 bases, with 9 bases between them.